The sequence of this T cell receptor beta chain was determined in a study of blood T cell repertoires in COVID-19. Whole-study context: Researchers got acute and convalescent COVID-19 samples from the United States, Italy and Spain.

Per the original methods: Nucleated cell number was recorded as an estimate derived from reference gene primer amplification. Generated by immunoSEQ multiplex PCR, the TCRdb table keeps only in-frame clones and is missing some. That table gives V, J and clone size, and the DNA gave D and trimming. The table has more than 100,000 clones, around three quarters seen once. The V end was cut by 6 bases, the J end by 0 bases, with 6 bases between. Germline-derived CDR1 and CDR2 are MNHEY and SVGAGI. The CDR3 spans 12 residues. Sequencing used peripheral blood. The sequence was collected from a woman older than 75 with acute or convalescent COVID-19. The chain joins TRBV6-5 to TRBJ2-7; D call uncertain. For the CDR3, the DNA is TGTGCCAGCAGATTCAGCTCCTACGAGCAGTACTTC. Translating it yields CASRFSSYEQYF.